The clone carrying this T cell receptor (beta chain) was counted once. Germline CDR1 and CDR2: SGDLS and YYNGEE. This CDR3 spans 20 amino acids. The junction had 16 bases not matched to a gene; V was cut back by 2 bases and J by 1 base. The data stem from a study of cytomegalovirus exposure and HLA in healthy donors. Participants comprised healthy donors of bone marrow. Vbeta (60) and Jbeta (13) primers were used in the PCR. Measured with immunoSEQ multiplex PCR; TCRdb has only the in-frame clones, and not every one. Of approximately 89,000 clones detected, around 77% appear once; the ten largest clones hold about 3.8%.

The sequenced sample was PBMCs. The chain couples TRBV9 to TRBJ1-3; TRBD1 agrees at 9 bases. This TCR derives from a man aged 25 to 40 in good health and CMV-seronegative. In nucleotides, the CDR3 is TGTGCCAGCAGCGTTTCCCGGGACAGGGAAAAGGTGAAATCTGGAAACACCATATATTTT. Protein product: CASSVSRDREKVKSGNTIYF.